A single sample gave rise to the 10 T cell receptor beta chains below, sequenced in a study of T cell responses to AZD1222 COVID-19 vaccine. The data were produced by immunoSEQ multiplex PCR, yet TCRdb's version contains in-frame clones alone and is incomplete. The sample records about 110,000 clones, more than 75% being singletons. This specimen consisted of peripheral blood, obtained 28 days after the second AZD1222 dose. These receptors originate from an adult who received the AZD1222 COVID-19 vaccine.

This chain uses TRBV6-5 with TRBJ1-1, with 8 positions matching TRBD1. Unmatched junction bases numbered 4, after V lost 2 bases and J lost 11 bases. From germline, CDR1 is MNHEY and CDR2 SVGAGI. This CDR3 spans 12 amino acids. CDR3 amino acids: CASSYLGQVAFF. CDR3 coding DNA: TGTGCCAGCAGTTACCTGGGACAGGTGGCTTTCTTT.

The rearrangement uses TRBV9 and TRBJ1-2; 7 nucleotides align to TRBD1. The CDR3 extends over 18 amino acids. V dropped 3 bases and J dropped 0; count of bases not matched to a gene: 14. Germline assignment: CDR1 SGDLS and CDR2 YYNGEE. The CDR3 protein is CASSAGQVPLSANYGYTF. CDR3 coding DNA: TGTGCCAGCAGCGCCGGACAGGTCCCCCTATCAGCTAACTATGGCTACACCTTC.

The chain recombines TRBV7-7 with TRBJ1-2, with a possible D match to TRBD1 (5 bases). This CDR3 is 17 amino acids long. Between the trimmed V and J ends, which lost 3 bases and 13 bases, there was a span of 30 bases. Germline-derived CDR1 and CDR2 are SSHAT and FNYEAQ (reference sequence). CDR3 in amino acids: CASSFTNSGDSPMASTF. The CDR3 bases are TGTGCCAGCAGCTTTACAAATAGCGGCGACAGCCCTATGGCTAGCACCTTC.

The chain is built from TRBV4-3 and TRBJ2-7; D is undetermined. The V gene lost 2 bases and the J gene lost 4 bases, with 9 bases spanning the gap. CDR3 length: 13 residues. The V gene's germline CDR1 is LGHNA and CDR2 YSLEER. CDR3 in DNA: TGCGCCAGCAGCCAACCTCTATGGTACGAGCAGTACTTC. Residues: CASSQPLWYEQYF.

The rearrangement links TRBV29-1 to TRBJ2-1, with a possible D match to TRBD1 (5 bases). V lost 1 base and J lost 9, with 13 bases in between. The CDR3 is 13 amino acids. CDR1 is SQVTM and CDR2 is ANQGSEA in the germline V gene. CDR3 residues: CSVEGGRGGEQFF. The DNA of the CDR3 is TGCAGCGTTGAAGGGGGAAGGGGCGGTGAGCAGTTCTTC.

V usage is TRBV6-4 and J usage is TRBJ1-5; 7 nucleotides align to TRBD1. This CDR3 is built from 14 residues. With V trimmed by 9 bases and J by 2 bases, 7 bases remained unmatched. Germline lookup yields CDR1 MRHNA and CDR2 SNTAGT. The CDR3 loop is CARKGADGNQPQHF. CDR3 bases: TGTGCCAGGAAGGGGGCGGATGGCAATCAGCCCCAGCATTTT.

The V and J genes are TRBV7-3 and TRBJ1-1, with D hard to call. The germline V and J ends were trimmed by 2 bases and 1 base, with 8 bases remaining between them. Per germline, CDR1 SGHTA and CDR2 FQGTGA. The CDR3 runs 14 residues. This CDR3 reads CASSLAVENTEAFF. Here the CDR3 DNA reads TGTGCCAGCAGCTTAGCGGTAGAGAACACTGAAGCTTTCTTT.

This chain links TRBV10-1 with TRBJ2-1; D remains ambiguous. Germline V gives CDR1 WNHNN, CDR2 SYGVQD (reference sequence). The ends were cut back, 3 bases at V and 0 bases at J, with 6 bases in the middle. There are 14 residues in the CDR3. CDR3 nucleotides: TGCGCCAGCAGTGACAGAGTCTCCTACAATGAGCAGTTCTTC. It is translated as CASSDRVSYNEQFF.

The CDR3 protein is CASSLYGRLSFPGPEAFF. The CDR3 DNA sequence: TGTGCCAGCAGTTTATATGGCCGTCTTTCTTTTCCGGGCCCAGAAGCTTTCTTT. The genes are TRBV28 and TRBJ1-1; D is ambiguous. The CDR3 has 18 residues. Germline V gene sequence: CDR1 MDHEN, CDR2 SYDVKM. V was cut by 1 base and J by 8 bases, with 26 bases left in between.

The rearrangement uses TRBV14 and TRBJ1-2; D unresolved. The CDR3 sequence is 12 residues long. Trimming shortened V by 3 bases and J by 8 bases, and 10 bases separated the two germline ends. The germline gives CDR1 SGHDN, CDR2 FVKESK. Written as DNA, the CDR3 is TGTGCCAGCAGCCAGCGGACCGGGGGCTACACCTTC. Translating gives CASSQRTGGYTF.